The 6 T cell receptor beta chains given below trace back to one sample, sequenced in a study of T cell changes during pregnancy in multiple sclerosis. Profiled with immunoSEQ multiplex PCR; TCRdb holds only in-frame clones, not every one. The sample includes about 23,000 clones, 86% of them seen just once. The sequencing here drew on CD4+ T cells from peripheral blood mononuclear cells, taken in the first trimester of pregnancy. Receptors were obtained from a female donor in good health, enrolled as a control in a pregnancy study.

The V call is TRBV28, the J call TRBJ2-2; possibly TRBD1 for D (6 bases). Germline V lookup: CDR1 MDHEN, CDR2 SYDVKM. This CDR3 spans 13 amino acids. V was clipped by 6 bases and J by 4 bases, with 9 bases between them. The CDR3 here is CASRTGFTGELFF. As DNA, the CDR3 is TGTGCCAGCAGAACAGGGTTCACCGGGGAGCTGTTTTTT.

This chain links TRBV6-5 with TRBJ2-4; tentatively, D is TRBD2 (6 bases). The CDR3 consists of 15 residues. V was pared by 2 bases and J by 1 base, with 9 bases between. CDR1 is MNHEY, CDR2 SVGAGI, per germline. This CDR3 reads CASSYGGRAKNIQYF. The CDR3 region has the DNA TGTGCCAGCAGTTACGGGGGGAGGGCCAAAAACATTCAGTACTTC.

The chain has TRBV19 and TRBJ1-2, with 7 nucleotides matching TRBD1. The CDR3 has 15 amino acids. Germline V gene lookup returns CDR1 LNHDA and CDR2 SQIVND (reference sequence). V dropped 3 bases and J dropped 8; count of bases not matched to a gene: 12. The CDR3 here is CASSITQGNYLGYTF. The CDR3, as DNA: TGTGCCAGTAGTATCACACAGGGGAACTATCTAGGCTACACCTTC.

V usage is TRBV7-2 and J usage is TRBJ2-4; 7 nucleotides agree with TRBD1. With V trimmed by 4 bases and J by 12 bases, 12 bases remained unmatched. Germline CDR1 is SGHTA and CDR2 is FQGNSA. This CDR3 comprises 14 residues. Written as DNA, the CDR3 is TGTGCCAGCAGCTCTACAGTCGGGACAGAGCGTCAGTACTTC. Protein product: CASSSTVGTERQYF.

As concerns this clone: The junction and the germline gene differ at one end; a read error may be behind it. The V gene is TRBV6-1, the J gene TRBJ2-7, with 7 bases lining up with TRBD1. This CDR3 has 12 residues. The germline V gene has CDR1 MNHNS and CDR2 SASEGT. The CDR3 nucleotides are TGTGCCAGCAGCGGGATGGACAGGTCCCTCCACTTC. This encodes CASSGMDRSLHF.

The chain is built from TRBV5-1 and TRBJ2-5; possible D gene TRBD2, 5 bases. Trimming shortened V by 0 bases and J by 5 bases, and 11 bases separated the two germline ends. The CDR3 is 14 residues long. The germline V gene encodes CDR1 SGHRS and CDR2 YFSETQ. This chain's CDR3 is CASSLAKEEETQYF. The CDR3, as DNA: TGCGCCAGCAGCTTGGCCAAGGAGGAGGAGACCCAGTACTTC. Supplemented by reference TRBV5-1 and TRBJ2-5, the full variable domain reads KAGVTQTPRYLIKTRGQQVTLSCSPISGHRSVSWYQQTPGQGLQFLFEYFSETQRNKGNFPGRFSGRQFSNSRSEMNVSTLELGDSALYLCASSLAKEEETQYFGPGTRLLVL.